A single sample is the source of the 32 T cell receptor beta chains below, sequenced in a study of T cell responses to AZD1222 COVID-19 vaccine. The data were produced by immunoSEQ multiplex PCR, yet TCRdb's version contains in-frame clones alone and is incomplete. The data hold approximately 120,000 clones, with about 88% observed a single time. This sample comprised peripheral blood, obtained on day 0 of AZD1222 vaccination. Receptor source: an adult in good health.

The chain uses TRBV6-5 and TRBJ1-2; D gene unclear. Germline V gene lookup returns CDR1 MNHEY and CDR2 SVGAGI. The CDR3 length is 11 residues. V gave up 4 bases and J gave up 8 bases, with 8 bases separating them. The CDR3, as DNA: TGTGCCAGCAGTTGGGGAGCCGGCTACACCTTC. As protein: CASSWGAGYTF.

The chain uses TRBV24-1 and TRBJ1-1; D gene unclear. V dropped 8 bases and J dropped 1 base, with 10 bases sitting between them. The CDR3 covers 13 residues. CDR1 is KGHDR and CDR2 is SFDVKD in the germline V gene. The CDR3 nucleotides are TGTGCCACCACCGAGGGCACGAACACTGAAGCTTTCTTT. Its translation: CATTEGTNTEAFF.

The chain uses TRBV9 and TRBJ2-3, with D tentatively TRBD2 (6 bases). The CDR3 is 17 amino acids. Germline CDR1 reads SGDLS; CDR2 reads YYNGEE. The V end lost 4 bases, the J end lost 5 bases, and 23 bases lay between the germline ends. The chain's CDR3 is CASSPGAAGRRGDTQYF. The DNA of the CDR3 is TGTGCCAGCAGCCCCGGTGCGGCTGGCAGGCGGGGAGATACGCAGTATTTT.

The gene calls are TRBV21-1 and TRBJ1-1; the table's D call, TRBD1, was not checked against the DNA. TRBV21-1 is deemed a pseudogene. There are 19 residues in the CDR3. In DNA, the CDR3 is TGTGCCAGCAGCAAAAGAAAGCCGGGACAGGGGAGGATGAACACTGAAGCTTTCTTT. Protein: CASSKRKPGQGRMNTEAFF.

The rearrangement links TRBV5-1 to TRBJ1-1, with 8 bases matching TRBD1. The junction had 3 bases not matched to a gene; V was cut back by 4 bases and J by 1 base. The CDR3 runs 14 residues. CDR1 SGHRS and CDR2 YFSETQ come from the germline V gene. The CDR3 spells CASSRTGGNTEAFF. The CDR3 DNA reads TGCGCCAGCAGCCGAACAGGGGGGAACACTGAAGCTTTCTTT.

For the CDR3, the DNA is TGTGCCAGCAGCTTCCAGGGCGAGGAGACCCAGTACTTC. It specifies CASSFQGEETQYF. The rearrangement links TRBV7-3 to TRBJ2-5, with a weak D call TRBD1 (5 bases). Germline V gives CDR1 SGHTA, CDR2 FQGTGA. V shed 3 bases and J shed 5 bases, with 10 bases lying between them. The CDR3 consists of 13 residues.

This rearrangement joins TRBV15 to TRBJ1-5; perhaps TRBD1 as D (5 bases). Trimming took 1 base from V and 0 from J, leaving 10 bases between them. The CDR3 consists of 16 residues. Germline V gene sequence: CDR1 LNHNV, CDR2 YYDKDF (reference sequence). CDR3: CATSRGRAHSNQPQHF. In DNA, the CDR3 is TGTGCCACCAGCAGAGGCAGGGCCCATAGCAATCAGCCCCAGCATTTT.

The chain links TRBV7-8 to TRBJ1-4; perhaps TRBD1 as D (6 bases). Germline V gene data show CDR1 as SGHVS and CDR2 as FQNEAQ. The CDR3 length is 22 residues. V was trimmed by 3 bases and J by 0 bases, leaving 29 bases between them. The DNA of the CDR3 is TGTGCCAGCAGCTTCGGCCGAAGAGGACTTGGGACACTCCGTGCAACTAATGAAAAACTGTTTTTT. Protein product: CASSFGRRGLGTLRATNEKLFF.

The chain uses TRBV6-5 and TRBJ1-3; 7 nucleotides match TRBD1. CDR3 length: 15 residues. The junction had 6 bases not matched to a gene; V was cut back by 6 bases and J by 1 base. Looked up from germline, CDR1 is MNHEY and CDR2 is SVGAGI. The CDR3 protein is CASRRDSSSGNTIYF. The CDR3 DNA is TGTGCCAGCAGGCGGGACAGCTCGTCTGGAAACACCATATATTTT.

The chain is built from TRBV7-9 and TRBJ1-2; 7 positions match TRBD1. This CDR3 spans 17 amino acids. The V gene's germline CDR1 is SEHNR and CDR2 FQNEAQ (reference sequence). V was clipped by 1 base and J by 1 base; unmatched bases: 9. This CDR3 reads CASSLGGGTAFNYGYTF. In DNA, the CDR3 is TGTGCCAGCAGCTTAGGAGGCGGGACAGCCTTTAACTATGGCTACACCTTC. The complete variable domain, with remaining parts taken from reference TRBV7-9 and TRBJ1-2, reads DTGVSQNPRHKITKRGQNVTFRCDPISEHNRLYWYRQTLGQGPEFLTYFQNEAQLEKSRLLSDRFSAERPKGSFSTLEIQRTEQGDSAMYLCASSLGGGTAFNYGYTFGSGTRLTVV.

The chain carries TRBV13 and TRBJ2-5; TRBD2 agrees at 10 bases. This CDR3 spans 15 amino acids. Germline V gene lookup returns CDR1 PRHDT and CDR2 FYEKMQ (reference sequence). V gave up 2 bases and J gave up 1 base; unmatched junction bases: 1. DNA of the CDR3: TGTGCCAGCAGCTTAAGACTAGCGGGCCAAGAGACCCAGTACTTC. Translated, it gives CASSLRLAGQETQYF.

The V gene is TRBV9, the J gene TRBJ2-7, with a possible D match to TRBD2 (6 bases). CDR1 and CDR2 from the germline V gene are SGDLS and YYNGEE. This CDR3 is built from 16 residues. V dropped 3 bases and J dropped 4 bases, with 20 bases sitting between them. The CDR3 loop reads CASSGHRDPGRYEQYF. CDR3 in DNA: TGTGCCAGCAGCGGACACCGGGACCCGGGGAGGTACGAGCAGTACTTC.

V gene TRBV2 combines with J gene TRBJ1-2, with D maybe TRBD1 (5 bases). The V end was cut by 6 bases, the J end by 4 bases, with 12 bases between. This CDR3 is built from 13 residues. Germline V CDR1 and CDR2: SNHLY, FYNNEI. CDR3 bases: TGTGCCAGCAGCGACTTGGGGGGCTATGGCTACACCTTC. This gives the protein CASSDLGGYGYTF.

This clone has more than one count but fewer than ten. The chain uses TRBV28 and TRBJ1-6; no definite D call. V shed 4 bases and J shed 5 bases, with 15 bases lying between them. Germline-derived CDR1 and CDR2 are MDHEN and SYDVKM. CDR3 length: 16 amino acids. The CDR3 nucleotides read TGTGCCAGCAGTTATAGTTCTCGCGGGGATAATTCACCCCTCCACTTT. This codes for CASSYSSRGDNSPLHF. Full variable domain (outside the CDR3, taken from reference TRBV28 and TRBJ1-6): DVKVTQSSRYLVKRTGEKVFLECVQDMDHENMFWYRQDPGLGLRLIYFSYDVKMKEKGDIPEGYSVSREKKERFSLILESASTNQTSMYLCASSYSSRGDNSPLHFGNGTRLTVT.

This rearrangement joins TRBV30 to TRBJ2-2; perhaps TRBD2 as D (6 bases). V lost 1 base to trimming and J lost 5 bases, with 8 bases between them. Germline V CDR1 and CDR2: GTSNPN, SVGIG (reference sequence). The CDR3 is made up of 13 amino acids. For the CDR3, the DNA is TGTGCCTGGAGTGCAGGGAGGACCGGGGAGCTGTTTTTT. Translation: CAWSAGRTGELFF.

V usage is TRBV6-2 or TRBV6-3 and J usage is TRBJ1-1, with 8 bases aligning to TRBD1. The CDR3 covers 13 residues. Looked up from germline, CDR1 is MNHEY and CDR2 is SVGEGT. V lost 5 bases and J lost 4; bases outside the gene matches: 3. CDR3 DNA: TGTGCCAGCAGTCGGACAGGGTTCACTGAAGCTTTCTTT. Translating gives CASSRTGFTEAFF.

This chain uses TRBV10-3 with TRBJ2-3; D remains ambiguous. The length of the CDR3 is 14 residues. Germline assignment: CDR1 ENHRY and CDR2 SYGVKD. Trimming left V 8 bases short and J 3 bases short, with 15 bases between. The CDR3 DNA reads TGTGCCATCGCCGGGCAGAATCTAACAGATACGCAGTATTTT. Translation: CAIAGQNLTDTQYF.

The CDR3 reads CASSLGGGLTGELFF. In DNA, the CDR3 is TGTGCCAGCAGCTTGGGGGGCGGGTTGACCGGGGAGCTGTTTTTT. This chain uses TRBV5-4 with TRBJ2-2; D might be TRBD1 or TRBD2, each matching 5 bases. Germline V lookup: CDR1 SGHNT, CDR2 YYREEE (reference sequence). V gave up 0 bases and J gave up 5 bases, with 11 bases separating them. This CDR3 region has 15 residues.

This clone was picked up one time. This chain connects TRBV12-3 or TRBV12-4 to TRBJ2-2; D is unresolved. The CDR3 loop spans 12 amino acids. Trimming removed 5 bases at V and 6 bases at J, with 7 bases between. This CDR3 reads CASSGPAGELFF. For the CDR3, the DNA is TGTGCCAGCAGTGGGCCGGCCGGGGAGCTGTTTTTT.

The chain uses TRBV15 and TRBJ2-2; perhaps TRBD1 as D (5 bases). The CDR3 runs to 16 residues. Trimming removed 1 base at V and 0 bases at J, with 9 bases between. The germline V gene encodes CDR1 LNHNV and CDR2 YYDKDF (reference sequence). In DNA, the CDR3 is TGTGCCACCAGCAGAGCGCACAGGTCGAACACCGGGGAGCTGTTTTTT. This translates into CATSRAHRSNTGELFF.

The sample holds one count of this clone. The rearrangement links TRBV12-3 or TRBV12-4 to TRBJ2-5; no definite D call. CDR3 length: 11 amino acids. V lost 3 bases and J 7 bases, leaving 6 bases between the germline ends. This chain's CDR3 is CASSFSATQYF. CDR3 nucleotide sequence: TGTGCCAGCAGTTTTTCGGCGACCCAGTACTTC.

The chain joins TRBV5-1 to TRBJ2-1; TRBD1 or TRBD2 may be the D gene (5 bases each). Germline CDR1 SGHRS, CDR2 YFSETQ. The V and J ends lost 3 bases and 0 bases respectively, with 10 bases between them. The CDR3 sequence is 15 residues long. The CDR3 sequence is CASSSGGTSYNEQFF. The CDR3 bases are TGCGCCAGCAGCTCTGGGGGAACCTCCTACAATGAGCAGTTCTTC.

The rearrangement uses TRBV4-2 and TRBJ2-7; D unclear. Trimming stripped 0 bases from V and 3 bases from J, with 12 bases between. The CDR3 consists of 15 residues. Germline V gene sequence: CDR1 LGHNA, CDR2 YNFKEQ. DNA of the CDR3: TGTGCCAGCAGCCAAGATGAGTACGGCGGCTACGAGCAGTACTTC. Translated, it gives CASSQDEYGGYEQYF.

The chain couples TRBV28 to TRBJ1-1; D is unresolved. CDR3 length equals 13 residues. The germline V gene has CDR1 MDHEN and CDR2 SYDVKM. V lost 3 bases to trimming and J lost 6 bases, with 11 bases between them. The CDR3 reads CASSFPQSSEAFF. CDR3 DNA: TGTGCCAGCAGTTTTCCCCAGTCTTCTGAAGCTTTCTTT. The full variable domain, rest sourced from reference TRBV28 and TRBJ1-1, is DVKVTQSSRYLVKRTGEKVFLECVQDMDHENMFWYRQDPGLGLRLIYFSYDVKMKEKGDIPEGYSVSREKKERFSLILESASTNQTSMYLCASSFPQSSEAFFGQGTRLTVV.

The chain uses TRBV28 and TRBJ2-7; 10 bases align to TRBD1. The V and J ends lost 4 bases and 5 bases, in that order; junction bases with no gene match: 14. The CDR3 sequence is 17 residues long. CDR1 and CDR2 from the germline V gene are MDHEN and SYDVKM. The CDR3 protein is CASSSTPDRGHRNEQYF. CDR3 nucleotide sequence: TGTGCCAGCAGTTCAACACCCGACAGGGGGCATCGGAACGAGCAGTACTTC.

The gene calls are TRBV6-2 or TRBV6-3 and TRBJ2-2; 10 positions match TRBD1. From germline, CDR1 is MNHEY and CDR2 SVGEGT. The CDR3 length is 17 residues. V shed 6 bases, J shed 1 base, and the junction held 8 bases outside the gene matches. CDR3: CASSSLGTGVNTGELFF. The CDR3 DNA reads TGTGCCAGCAGCTCCTTGGGGACAGGGGTGAACACCGGGGAGCTGTTTTTT.

The CDR3 spells CAWKGGRNNQPQHF. The CDR3 nucleotides read TGTGCCTGGAAGGGTGGGCGAAACAATCAGCCCCAGCATTTT. The chain joins TRBV30 to TRBJ1-5; no reliable D call. V lost 4 bases to trimming and J lost 3 bases, with 13 bases between them. In germline, CDR1 is GTSNPN, CDR2 SVGIG (reference sequence). This CDR3 has 14 residues.

The chain carries TRBV4-2 and TRBJ2-7, with 9 bases aligning to TRBD1. This CDR3 is built from 15 residues. CDR1 LGHNA and CDR2 YNFKEQ come from the germline V gene. J lost 2 bases, V lost 6 bases, and 8 bases had no gene match. The CDR3 DNA follows: TGTGCCAGCAGACGGGACAGGGAGGGCCCCTACGAGCAGTACTTC. Amino acids: CASRRDREGPYEQYF.

The gene calls are TRBV2 and TRBJ1-3; D is unclear. CDR3 length: 15 residues. Trimming took 5 bases from V and 4 from J, leaving 15 bases between them. In germline, CDR1 is SNHLY, CDR2 FYNNEI. The chain's CDR3 is CASSLGVLGGNTIYF. CDR3 DNA: TGTGCCAGCAGTCTCGGGGTCTTGGGAGGAAACACCATATATTTT. The full variable domain, its missing parts supplied by reference TRBV2 and TRBJ1-3, is EPEVTQTPSHQVTQMGQEVILRCVPISNHLYFYWYRQILGQKVEFLVSFYNNEISEKSEIFDDQFSVERPDGSNFTLKIRSTKLEDSAMYFCASSLGVLGGNTIYFGEGSWLTVV.

This clone was seen many times. This chain uses TRBV11-2 with TRBJ2-3; 10 bases agree with TRBD2. The CDR3 is 16 amino acids. Germline assignment: CDR1 SGHAT and CDR2 FQNNGV. V trimming: 2 bases; J trimming: 2 bases; junction bases outside the gene matches: 4. The CDR3 DNA reads as TGTGCCAGCAGCTTACCAGCGGGGGGGTTCACAGATACGCAGTATTTT. Translation: CASSLPAGGFTDTQYF.

V and J are TRBV27 and TRBJ2-7, with D maybe TRBD2 (5 bases). Germline V gene lookup returns CDR1 MNHEY and CDR2 SMNVEV (reference sequence). Trimming took 6 bases from V and 6 from J, leaving 15 bases between them. This CDR3 is built from 13 residues. For the CDR3, the DNA is TGTGCCAGCAGCAACCAAATAGCGACCGAGCAGTACTTC. This translates into CASSNQIATEQYF.

J is TRBJ2-1 and V is TRBV14; 11 nucleotides align to TRBD2. Germline V CDR1 and CDR2: SGHDN, FVKESK. V was clipped by 4 bases and J by 10 bases; unmatched bases: 12. The CDR3 length is 16 residues. CDR3 in DNA: TGTGCCAGCAGCCGAGGACTAGCGGGCGGCCGACGAGAGCAGTTCTTC. As protein: CASSRGLAGGRREQFF.